This TCR beta chain is drawn from a study of cytomegalovirus exposure and HLA in healthy donors. Whole-study context: In terms of ancestry, the Caucasian-associated cluster contained roughly four fifths of the roughly 400 genotyped donors. Findings and limits, study-wide: Later on, a genetic analysis was performed. It linked a missense variant in DCLRE1C with V- and J-gene trimming of TCR beta. Most subjects' HLA-A and HLA-B alleles were reportedly predicted from TCR beta sequences. The authors confirmed in vitro that a few CMV-associated chains were specific for CMV antigens.

This clone has a handful of counts. Its target is not known. 60 Vbeta and 13 Jbeta primers were used in PCR. Assay used: immunoSEQ multiplex PCR; TCRdb lists only in-frame clones, some missing. The data contain about 160,000 clones, approximately 80% of them seen just once; the ten biggest clones take up about 7%. Germline assignment: CDR1 SGDLS and CDR2 YYNGEE. This CDR3 has 13 amino acids. Between the trimmed V and J ends, which lost 4 bases and 1 base, there was a span of 8 bases. The sequence was collected from a woman aged 25 to 39 in good health and CMV-seropositive. What was sequenced was PBMCs. The gene calls are TRBV9 and TRBJ1-1; the D is unclear. The CDR3 DNA reads as TGTGCCAGCAGCATGGGAGCGAACACTGAAGCTTTCTTT. It translates to CASSMGANTEAFF.